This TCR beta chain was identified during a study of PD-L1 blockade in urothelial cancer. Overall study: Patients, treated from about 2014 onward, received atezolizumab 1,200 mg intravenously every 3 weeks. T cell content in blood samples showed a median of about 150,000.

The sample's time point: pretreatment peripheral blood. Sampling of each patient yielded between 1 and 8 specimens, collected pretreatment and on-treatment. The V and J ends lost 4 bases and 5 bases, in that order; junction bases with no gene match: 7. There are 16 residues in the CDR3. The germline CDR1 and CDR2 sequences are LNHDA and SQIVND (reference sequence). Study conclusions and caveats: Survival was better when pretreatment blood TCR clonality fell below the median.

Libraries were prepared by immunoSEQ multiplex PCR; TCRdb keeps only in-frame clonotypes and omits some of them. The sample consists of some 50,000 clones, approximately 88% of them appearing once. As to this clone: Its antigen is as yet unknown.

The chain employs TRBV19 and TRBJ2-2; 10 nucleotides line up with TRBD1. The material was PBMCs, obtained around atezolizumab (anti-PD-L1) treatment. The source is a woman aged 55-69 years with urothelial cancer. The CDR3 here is CASSKGQGRRTGELFF. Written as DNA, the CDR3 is TGTGCCAGTAGTAAGGGACAGGGGCGACGAACCGGGGAGCTGTTTTTT.